This passage covers 27 T cell receptor beta chains from one sample sequenced in a study of CD8 T cells in ankylosing spondylitis. Study-level findings and limits: Apparently characteristic of ankylosing spondylitis blood was a TCR beta motif (eight highly homologous variants).

One entry per CDR3 protein results from TCRdb running MiXCR on the 5' RACE reads. The data show fewer than 500,000 distinct CDR3 sequences, with approximately 26% seen just once and 0.89% held by the top ten. These receptors' targets are unknown. The sample was blood, either unsorted or a sorted T cell fraction (not recorded which). The receptors derive from a male donor with ankylosing spondylitis.

In DNA form, the CDR3 reads TGTGCCAGCTCACCACCGGGACAGGGGGGAAAAGTTCAGCCCCAGCATTTT. This gives the protein CASSPPGQGGKVQPQHF. J is TRBJ1-5 and V is TRBV18, with 11 bases that match TRBD1. Germline V gives CDR1 KGHSH, CDR2 LQKENI. Germline trimming cut 0 bases from V and 6 bases from J; bases unmatched to any gene: 7. The CDR3 consists of 17 residues. Combining the CDR3 with reference TRBV18 and TRBJ1-5 gives the whole variable domain NAGVMQNPRHLVRRRGQEARLRCSPMKGHSHVYWYRQLPEEGLKFMVYLQKENIIDESGMPKERFSAEFPKEGPSILRIQQVVRGDSAAYFCASSPPGQGGKVQPQHFGDGTRLSIL.

The V gene is TRBV20-1, the J gene TRBJ1-1, with TRBD1 identical over 8 bases. The germline V gene has CDR1 DFQATT and CDR2 SNEGSKA (reference sequence). The CDR3 consists of 10 residues. V trimming: 6 bases; J trimming: 11 bases; junction bases outside the gene matches: 5. CDR3 protein: CSAVDRGAFF. CDR3 nucleotides: TGCAGTGCGGTAGACAGGGGCGCTTTCTTT.

V is TRBV20-1 and J is TRBJ2-5; maybe TRBD2 (6 bases). The V end lost 2 bases, the J end lost 0 bases, and 13 bases lay between the germline ends. The germline CDR1 and CDR2 sequences are DFQATT and SNEGSKA (reference sequence). The CDR3 has 15 amino acids. The CDR3 loop reads CSARSARDYQETQYF. CDR3 nucleotide sequence: TGCAGTGCTAGATCCGCCCGGGACTACCAAGAGACCCAGTACTTC.

This clonotype was seen at least ten times. This chain uses TRBV5-1 with TRBJ2-1; D ambiguous. The length of the CDR3 is 14 residues. Germline V CDR1 and CDR2: SGHRS, YFSETQ. Trimming cost V 1 base and J 4 bases, with 9 bases left between them. The CDR3 nucleotides read TGCGCCAGCAGCTTGTCTGGCGGTTACAATGAGCAGTTCTTC. Translating gives CASSLSGGYNEQFF.

The chain uses TRBV18 and TRBJ2-3; D is uncertain. Germline assignment: CDR1 KGHSH and CDR2 LQKENI. CDR3 length equals 13 residues. V was shortened by 8 bases and J by 6 bases, with 15 bases between the two germline ends. The CDR3 loop is CASTPGPKDTQYF. The CDR3 bases are TGTGCCAGCACCCCCGGCCCCAAGGATACGCAGTATTTT.

This chain connects TRBV20-1 to TRBJ1-1; 8 bases are a match to TRBD1. Trimming cost V 3 bases and J 1 base; bases outside gene matches: 7. Looked up from germline, CDR1 is DFQATT and CDR2 is SNEGSKA (reference sequence). The CDR3 spans 15 residues. CDR3 coding DNA: TGCAGTGCTAGGGTCGCTGGACAGGGGAACACTGAAGCTTTCTTT. This codes for CSARVAGQGNTEAFF.

This chain links TRBV6-1 with TRBJ2-2; TRBD1 agrees at 7 bases. The CDR3 is made up of 16 amino acids. J was trimmed by 3 bases and V by 1 base; bases with no gene match: 5. Germline V gene sequence: CDR1 MNHNS, CDR2 SASEGT. The CDR3 DNA reads as TGTGCCAGCAGTGAAGACAGGGGCATATACACCGGGGAGCTGTTTTTT. As protein: CASSEDRGIYTGELFF.

V and J are TRBV11-2 and TRBJ2-1; D possibly corresponds to TRBD1 (6 bases). CDR1 is SGHAT and CDR2 is FQNNGV in the germline V gene. Trimming took 6 bases from V and 4 from J, leaving 13 bases between them. The CDR3 length is 14 residues. This chain's CDR3 is CASRGDKKYNEQFF. The CDR3 DNA is TGTGCCAGCAGAGGGGACAAAAAGTACAATGAGCAGTTCTTC.

This clonotype was seen a few times. The rearrangement uses TRBV5-1 and TRBJ2-7; a possible D gene is TRBD1 (5 bases). The CDR3 has 13 residues. CDR1 SGHRS and CDR2 YFSETQ come from the germline V gene. V gave up 1 base and J gave up 3 bases, with 8 bases separating them. CDR3 nucleotide sequence: TGCGCCAGCAGCTTGAGACAGCACTACGAGCAGTACTTC. It specifies CASSLRQHYEQYF. The full variable domain, its missing parts supplied by reference TRBV5-1 and TRBJ2-7, is KAGVTQTPRYLIKTRGQQVTLSCSPISGHRSVSWYQQTPGQGLQFLFEYFSETQRNKGNFPGRFSGRQFSNSRSEMNVSTLELGDSALYLCASSLRQHYEQYFGPGTRLTVT.

The chain combines TRBV29-1 with TRBJ2-1, with D unresolved. The germline V and J ends were trimmed by 4 bases and 7 bases, with 8 bases remaining between them. CDR1 and CDR2 (germline): SQVTM, ANQGSEA. The CDR3 runs 11 residues. The CDR3 DNA reads as TGCAGCGTTGTAGACACGAATGAGCAGTTCTTC. Translating it yields CSVVDTNEQFF.

The chain has TRBV29-1 and TRBJ2-3, with D uncertain. Looked up from germline, CDR1 is SQVTM and CDR2 is ANQGSEA. Trimming took 1 base from V and 4 from J, leaving 9 bases between them. This CDR3 has 13 residues. CDR3 loop: CSVEVKGPDTQYF. CDR3 coding DNA: TGCAGCGTTGAAGTCAAAGGCCCAGATACGCAGTATTTT.

The rearrangement uses TRBV11-2 and TRBJ2-3, with D uncertain. This CDR3 comprises 12 residues. Deletions cut 2 bases from V and 8 bases from J, with 8 bases between. Germline CDR1 and CDR2: SGHAT and FQNNGV. This CDR3 is CASSLLRSTQYF. The CDR3 DNA reads TGTGCCAGCAGCTTACTCAGATCTACGCAGTATTTT.

This clonotype was observed a handful of times. This sequence joins TRBV20-1 and TRBJ2-3; TRBD2 agrees at 9 bases. Germline trimming cut 5 bases from V and 5 bases from J; bases unmatched to any gene: 8. The CDR3 has 14 residues. Germline V gene lookup returns CDR1 DFQATT and CDR2 SNEGSKA (reference sequence). CDR3 sequence reads: CSAFLAGTGDTQYF. In DNA form, the CDR3 reads TGCAGTGCTTTTCTAGCGGGAACAGGAGATACGCAGTATTTT.

The chain employs TRBV5-1 and TRBJ1-5; 7 bases fit TRBD1. The germline V gene has CDR1 SGHRS and CDR2 YFSETQ. The CDR3 spans 15 residues. V shed 0 bases, J shed 7 bases, and the junction held 7 bases outside the gene matches. The CDR3 is CASSLEGARGQPQHF. The CDR3 DNA follows: TGCGCCAGCAGCTTGGAGGGGGCGCGAGGACAGCCCCAGCATTTT.

The genes are TRBV20-1 and TRBJ1-1; TRBD1 matches at 8 bases. CDR1 is DFQATT and CDR2 is SNEGSKA in the germline V gene (reference sequence). The CDR3 covers 12 residues. Losses at the gene ends were 4 bases for V and 4 bases for J; bases not matched to a gene: 2. DNA for the CDR3: TGCAGTGCTATGGACAGGGCCACTGAAGCTTTCTTT. This encodes CSAMDRATEAFF.

The chain couples TRBV18 to TRBJ2-2; 7 nucleotides match TRBD2. This CDR3 contains 16 residues. V lost 1 base, J lost 0 bases, and 2 bases stayed unmatched. Germline assignment: CDR1 KGHSH and CDR2 LQKENI. This chain's CDR3 is CASSPRLAANTGELFF. In DNA, the CDR3 is TGTGCCAGCTCACCACGGCTAGCGGCGAACACCGGGGAGCTGTTTTTT.

This clonotype turned up a few times. This sequence joins TRBV11-2 and TRBJ1-2; possibly TRBD1 for D (5 bases). V lost 4 bases, J lost 4 bases, and 13 bases lay in between. In germline, CDR1 is SGHAT, CDR2 FQNNGV. The CDR3 runs to 14 residues. The CDR3 nucleotides read TGTGCCAGCAGCTCTCCCGGGGGGAGCTATGGCTACACCTTC. Amino acid sequence: CASSSPGGSYGYTF.

This clonotype was recorded only once. This rearrangement joins TRBV6-1 to TRBJ2-7; 9 positions match TRBD1. Germline assignment: CDR1 MNHNS and CDR2 SASEGT. This CDR3 is built from 15 residues. V was pared by 2 bases and J by 3 bases, with 5 bases of the junction left unmatched. In DNA, the CDR3 is TGTGCCAGCAGTGAACGCGGGACAGGGATCTACGAGCAGTACGTC. It specifies CASSERGTGIYEQYV.

The chain is built from TRBV10-3 and TRBJ2-3; the D is unclear. Germline CDR1 reads ENHRY; CDR2 reads SYGVKD. V lost 2 bases to trimming and J lost 3 bases, with 9 bases between them. The CDR3 totals 14 residues. The DNA of the CDR3 is TGTGCCATCAGTGAGGATGTGGCTACAGATACGCAGTATTTT. This gives the protein CAISEDVATDTQYF.

The rearrangement uses TRBV5-5 and TRBJ2-7, with 10 bases that match TRBD2. Germline lookup yields CDR1 SGHKS and CDR2 YYEKEE (reference sequence). The J segment lost 0 bases and the V segment lost 4 bases, leaving 7 bases of the junction unmatched. This CDR3 contains 16 residues. CDR3 sequence: CASSPRLAGVSYEQYF. The CDR3 DNA follows: TGTGCCAGCAGCCCTAGGCTAGCGGGAGTCTCCTACGAGCAGTACTTC.

The chain carries TRBV20-1 and TRBJ2-5; TRBD2 agrees at 7 bases. The germline V gene encodes CDR1 DFQATT and CDR2 SNEGSKA (reference sequence). V shed 0 bases and J 0 bases; nucleotides not matched to a gene: 13. The CDR3 has 18 residues. Written as DNA, the CDR3 is TGCAGTGCTAGAGATGTCCTAGCGGAGTGGAAGTACCAAGAGACCCAGTACTTC. Translating gives CSARDVLAEWKYQETQYF.

The V and J genes are TRBV20-1 and TRBJ2-1; TRBD2 matches 10 bases. Germline V gene lookup returns CDR1 DFQATT and CDR2 SNEGSKA (reference sequence). Trimming took 0 bases from V and 4 from J; bases not matched to a gene: 9. The CDR3 contains 17 residues. The CDR3 sequence is CSARDPSAGGYYNEQFF. In DNA, the CDR3 is TGCAGTGCTAGAGACCCTTCAGCGGGAGGGTATTACAATGAGCAGTTCTTC.

This clonotype was detected only a few times. The V and J genes are TRBV13 and TRBJ2-7; 9 bases fit TRBD2. Trimming removed 2 bases from V and 5 bases from J; junction bases left unmatched: 7. Germline CDR1 reads PRHDT; CDR2 reads FYEKMQ (reference sequence). This CDR3 comprises 15 residues. This CDR3 reads CASSLRVAGENEQYF. CDR3 coding DNA: TGTGCCAGCAGCTTACGAGTAGCGGGAGAGAACGAGCAGTACTTC.

The chain joins TRBV20-1 to TRBJ2-3; D is unresolved. With 3 bases removed from V and 0 bases from J, the gap between germline ends came to 4 bases. The CDR3 length is 12 residues. The V gene's germline CDR1 is DFQATT and CDR2 SNEGSKA (reference sequence). Here the CDR3 reads CSASESTDTQYF. The CDR3 nucleotides read TGCAGTGCTAGCGAAAGCACAGATACGCAGTATTTT.

In this sample, this clonotype turned up a few times. The chain recombines TRBV15 with TRBJ2-5; D possibly corresponds to TRBD1 (5 bases). V was clipped by 0 bases and J by 3 bases, with 14 bases between them. This CDR3 spans 16 amino acids. In germline, CDR1 is LNHNV, CDR2 YYDKDF (reference sequence). CDR3 in amino acids: CATSRDLGRLEETQYF. DNA for the CDR3: TGTGCCACCAGCAGAGATCTGGGGCGCCTAGAAGAGACCCAGTACTTC.

This clonotype was detected only a few times. The V gene is TRBV3-1, the J gene TRBJ2-5; no clear D gene. CDR1 and CDR2 (germline): LGHDT, YNNKEL (reference sequence). The CDR3 totals 16 residues. The V and J ends lost 4 bases and 1 base respectively, with 16 bases between them. DNA of the CDR3: TGTGCCAGCAGCCTCCAGCCCTCCCTTGGCCAAGAGACCCAGTACTTC. Its translation is CASSLQPSLGQETQYF.

Ten or more counts support this clonotype. The V gene is TRBV7-2, the J gene TRBJ2-7, with 8 bases fitting TRBD2. The CDR3 has 14 amino acids. V shed 5 bases and J 7 bases; nucleotides not matched to a gene: 10. CDR1 and CDR2 from the germline V gene are SGHTA and FQGNSA. CDR3 in DNA: TGTGCCAGCAGCCGAGGTCTAGCGGGTTATGAGCAGTACTTC. The encoded protein is CASSRGLAGYEQYF.